Each of the 23 T cell receptor beta chains below was sequenced from the same sample in a study of CD8 T cells in ankylosing spondylitis. TCRdb passed the 5' RACE reads through MiXCR, listing each CDR3 protein once. The data show about 150,000 distinct CDR3 sequences, about 42% seen once. The specimen was synovial fluid, either unsorted or a sorted T cell fraction (not recorded which). Every receptor here comes from a male donor with ankylosing spondylitis.

This clonotype was observed once. A much more abundant neighbour one base away suggests this may be a read error. The conserved final phenylalanine or tryptophan is absent from the CDR3, which likely points to a read error. The chain combines TRBV29-1 with TRBJ1-1; D gene uncertain. Germline V gene sequence: CDR1 SQVTM, CDR2 ANQGSEA. The CDR3 is made up of 12 amino acids. The ends were cut back, 5 bases at V and 0 bases at J, with 7 bases in the middle. Written as DNA, the CDR3 is TGCAGCGTTAGAGGACTGAACACTGAAGCTTTCATT. This sequence encodes CSVRGLNTEAFI.

A few counts support this clonotype. The rearrangement links TRBV12-3 or TRBV12-4 to TRBJ1-5; a weak D match, TRBD1 (5 bases). Trimming took off 0 bases at V and 7 bases at J, with 7 bases between the two ends. The CDR3 runs to 13 residues. The CDR3 sequence is CASSLAGEQPQHF. As DNA, the CDR3 is TGTGCCAGCAGTTTAGCGGGGGAACAGCCCCAGCATTTT.

The chain combines TRBV7-9 with TRBJ1-2, with D uncertain. From germline, CDR1 is SEHNR and CDR2 FQNEAQ (reference sequence). The germline V and J ends were trimmed by 2 bases and 2 bases, with 3 bases remaining between them. The CDR3 loop spans 12 amino acids. CDR3 in amino acids: CASSLPNYGYTF. CDR3 sequence (DNA): TGTGCCAGCAGCTTACCAAACTATGGCTACACCTTC.

V usage is TRBV18 and J usage is TRBJ1-2, with D perhaps TRBD1 (5 bases). CDR3 length: 11 amino acids. CDR1 and CDR2 from the germline V gene are KGHSH and LQKENI. Trimming shortened V by 4 bases and J by 8 bases, and 8 bases separated the two germline ends. CDR3 bases: TGTGCCAGCTCACACAGGCTGGGCTACACCTTC. Residues: CASSHRLGYTF.

This chain links TRBV4-3 with TRBJ2-2; 9 positions agree with TRBD1. The J segment lost 3 bases and the V segment lost 5 bases, leaving 13 bases of the junction unmatched. CDR3 length equals 18 residues. CDR1 and CDR2 (germline): LGHNA, YSLEER. CDR3 loop: CASSSIPTGTGYTGELFF. CDR3 in DNA: TGCGCCAGCAGCTCAATCCCCACCGGGACAGGGTACACCGGGGAGCTGTTTTTT.

This clonotype has just a few counts. This chain joins TRBV7-9 and TRBJ2-3, with D hard to call. CDR3 length: 11 amino acids. V was cut by 5 bases and J by 5 bases, with 5 bases left in between. CDR1 is SEHNR and CDR2 is FQNEAQ in the germline V gene (reference sequence). The DNA of the CDR3 is TGTGCCAGCAGCCTCCTAGATACGCAGTATTTT. Translating gives CASSLLDTQYF.

The rearrangement links TRBV20-1 to TRBJ1-1; 9 bases match TRBD1. J was trimmed by 5 bases and V by 5 bases; bases with no gene match: 6. The germline CDR1 and CDR2 sequences are DFQATT and SNEGSKA (reference sequence). This CDR3 spans 13 amino acids. CDR3 DNA: TGCAGTGCTCGCTACAGGGGGCGGACTGAAGCTTTCTTT. This codes for CSARYRGRTEAFF.

The chain employs TRBV3-1 and TRBJ2-5, with 7 bases aligning to TRBD1. The J segment lost 5 bases and the V segment lost 0 bases, leaving 12 bases of the junction unmatched. The V gene's germline CDR1 is LGHDT and CDR2 YNNKEL (reference sequence). The CDR3 has 17 residues. The CDR3 nucleotides are TGTGCCAGCAGCCAAGATCGGGACAGTATTTTCGACGAGACCCAGTACTTC. Translation gives CASSQDRDSIFDETQYF.

The chain recombines TRBV7-2 with TRBJ2-3; unclear D gene. This CDR3 is 15 amino acids long. The germline gives CDR1 SGHTA, CDR2 FQGNSA. V lost 8 bases, J lost 0 bases, and 15 bases lay in between. CDR3 in amino acids: CASEFVLTSTDTQYF. CDR3 nucleotides: TGTGCCAGCGAGTTTGTATTGACTAGCACAGATACGCAGTATTTT.

J is TRBJ2-6 and V is TRBV12-3 or TRBV12-4; perhaps TRBD2 as D (6 bases). The CDR3 has 18 residues. Trimming pared 2 bases from V and 0 bases from J, leaving 14 bases between. CDR3 loop: CASSLWAGKVSGANVLTF. DNA for the CDR3: TGTGCCAGCAGTTTATGGGCGGGAAAGGTCTCTGGGGCCAACGTCCTGACTTTC.

This rearrangement joins TRBV4-3 to TRBJ2-1; D is ambiguous. This CDR3 region has 15 residues. From germline, CDR1 is LGHNA and CDR2 YSLEER. V lost 5 bases and J lost 8, with 19 bases in between. The CDR3 DNA reads as TGCGCCAGCAGCTTCGGAGTAGCCGGATACGATGAGCAGTTCTTC. The encoded protein is CASSFGVAGYDEQFF.

The rearrangement joins TRBV5-1 to TRBJ1-4; D ambiguous. Germline CDR1 reads SGHRS; CDR2 reads YFSETQ. V lost 0 bases, J lost 10 bases, and 16 bases lay in between. CDR3 size: 15 residues. The CDR3 DNA follows: TGCGCCAGCAGCTTGGATCGACTGCCTCCCGGAAAACTGTTTTTT. Its translation: CASSLDRLPPGKLFF.

This sequence joins TRBV5-1 and TRBJ2-1; 8 nucleotides align to TRBD2. CDR3 size: 16 residues. CDR1 is SGHRS, CDR2 YFSETQ, per germline. The ends lost 0 bases at V and 3 bases at J; junction bases unmatched: 5. The CDR3 DNA reads TGCGCCAGCAGCTTGGTAGGGCTAGCGGGCTACAATGAGCAGTTCTTC. Encoded protein: CASSLVGLAGYNEQFF.

This clonotype was detected only a few times. The chain has TRBV11-2 and TRBJ1-1; D is unresolved. CDR3 size: 11 residues. Germline V CDR1 and CDR2: SGHAT, FQNNGV. Trimming shortened V by 4 bases and J by 4 bases, and 4 bases separated the two germline ends. CDR3 region: CASSWSTEAFF. CDR3 in DNA: TGTGCCAGCAGCTGGAGCACTGAAGCTTTCTTT.

V is TRBV6-4 and J is TRBJ2-1, with TRBD2 matching over 8 bases. Per germline, CDR1 MRHNA and CDR2 SNTAGT. The CDR3 has 15 residues. After removal of 3 bases from V and 3 bases from J, the junction contained 4 bases not matched to a gene. The CDR3 DNA sequence: TGTGCCAGCAGTGATAGCGGGGAACTCTACAATGAGCAGTTCTTC. This encodes CASSDSGELYNEQFF.

The V and J genes are TRBV5-1 and TRBJ1-1, with D tentatively TRBD1 (6 bases). V was shortened by 2 bases and J by 5 bases, with 13 bases between the two germline ends. Germline CDR1 reads SGHRS; CDR2 reads YFSETQ. The CDR3 has 14 residues. CDR3 coding DNA: TGCGCCAGCAGCTTCCGGGGGCCGAAAACTGAAGCTTTCTTT. Encoded protein: CASSFRGPKTEAFF. The variable domain in full, completed from reference TRBV5-1 and TRBJ1-1, reads KAGVTQTPRYLIKTRGQQVTLSCSPISGHRSVSWYQQTPGQGLQFLFEYFSETQRNKGNFPGRFSGRQFSNSRSEMNVSTLELGDSALYLCASSFRGPKTEAFFGQGTRLTVV.

The DNA of the CDR3 is TGTGCCAGCAGTCTCCGGGACATCTTTTGGGAGCAGTACTTC. Encoded protein: CASSLRDIFWEQYF. V and J are TRBV28 and TRBJ2-7; tentatively, D is TRBD1 (6 bases). Germline assignment: CDR1 MDHEN and CDR2 SYDVKM. V lost 5 bases and J 7 bases, leaving 18 bases between the germline ends. The CDR3 sequence is 14 residues long.

This clonotype came up a few times. The V gene is TRBV20-1, the J gene TRBJ2-3, with 14 bases fitting TRBD2. V lost 2 bases to trimming and J lost 1 base; unmatched junction nucleotides: 11. This CDR3 region has 19 residues. Germline CDR1 is DFQATT and CDR2 is SNEGSKA (reference sequence). The CDR3 region is CSARSDGTSGSIGTDTQYF. The CDR3 DNA reads as TGCAGTGCTAGATCGGACGGGACTAGCGGGAGCATAGGCACAGATACGCAGTATTTT.

This clonotype was observed a few times. The chain employs TRBV12-3 or TRBV12-4 and TRBJ1-2; unclear D gene. CDR3 length equals 16 residues. V was clipped by 6 bases and J by 5 bases, with 22 bases between them. The CDR3 DNA reads TGTGCCAGCAGCCCCTTCGCGCGGGGAAATATATATGGCTACACCTTC. This encodes CASSPFARGNIYGYTF.

This chain connects TRBV4-1 to TRBJ2-7; 9 bases are shared with TRBD2. Germline CDR1 and CDR2: MGHRA and YSYEKL. The junction had 6 bases not matched to a gene; V was cut back by 4 bases and J by 2 bases. The CDR3 has 15 amino acids. The CDR3 region has the DNA TGCGCCAGCAGCCCGAGGTCTAGCGGGGCCTACGAGCAGTACTTC. As protein: CASSPRSSGAYEQYF.

The CDR3 nucleotides read TGTGCCAGCAGCGTAGATGGGATCAATCAGCCCCAGCATTTT. Its translation is CASSVDGINQPQHF. The J gene is TRBJ1-5, the V gene TRBV9, with unresolved D. V was clipped by 0 bases and J by 3 bases, with 7 bases between them. The CDR3 extends over 14 amino acids. Germline-derived CDR1 and CDR2 are SGDLS and YYNGEE.

This chain connects TRBV29-1 to TRBJ2-5; D is tentatively TRBD1 or TRBD2 (5 bases each). Trimming pared 4 bases from V and 0 bases from J, leaving 12 bases between. CDR1 and CDR2 (germline): SQVTM, ANQGSEA. CDR3 length equals 14 residues. The CDR3 region is CSVVGEWYQETQYF. The CDR3 DNA sequence: TGCAGCGTTGTGGGGGAATGGTACCAAGAGACCCAGTACTTC.

The rearrangement links TRBV6-5 to TRBJ2-3; 13 bases agree with TRBD2. The CDR3 runs to 19 residues. Unmatched junction bases numbered 13, after V lost 2 bases and J lost 5 bases. Per the germline V gene, CDR1 is MNHEY and CDR2 is SVGAGI. The CDR3 DNA is TGTGCCAGCAGTTACCCTACTAGCGGGGGGGCCGGAGTGGGAGATACGCAGTATTTT. Encoded protein: CASSYPTSGGAGVGDTQYF.